These 27 T cell receptor beta chains were sequenced from one sample in a study of T cell responses to AZD1222 COVID-19 vaccine. Repertoires were generated with immunoSEQ multiplex PCR, while TCRdb's copy carries only in-frame clones and drops some. The data hold about 100,000 clones, with around nine tenths observed a single time. This specimen was peripheral blood, taken on day 0 of AZD1222 vaccination. These receptors came from an adult in good health.

The chain links TRBV6-5 to TRBJ1-1; D possibly corresponds to TRBD1 (6 bases). The CDR3 length is 13 residues. Germline CDR1 reads MNHEY; CDR2 reads SVGAGI. V lost 2 bases, J lost 11 bases, and 15 bases lay in between. The CDR3: CASSYVIGGRAFF. The CDR3 bases are TGTGCCAGCAGTTACGTTATCGGGGGCCGGGCTTTCTTT.

This clone was detected once. Here the CDR3 DNA reads TGCAGCGTGGGAAAAGCAGGGTCAACTAATGAAAAACTGTTTTTT. Translated, it gives CSVGKAGSTNEKLFF. The genes are TRBV29-1 and TRBJ1-4; a weak D match, TRBD1 (5 bases). The germline gives CDR1 SQVTM, CDR2 ANQGSEA. V dropped 6 bases and J dropped 0 bases, with 14 bases sitting between them. The CDR3 length is 15 residues.

J is TRBJ2-5 and V is TRBV7-3, with D maybe TRBD1 (5 bases). Trimming shortened V by 6 bases and J by 6 bases, and 14 bases separated the two germline ends. Looked up from germline, CDR1 is SGHTA and CDR2 is FQGTGA. CDR3 length equals 13 residues. CDR3 residues: CASSPQGLQTQYF. CDR3 in DNA: TGTGCCAGCAGTCCTCAGGGTTTGCAGACCCAGTACTTC.

This clone was seen a few times. The rearrangement uses TRBV5-6 and TRBJ1-4, with TRBD1 matching over 10 bases. V gave up 4 bases and J gave up 5 bases; unmatched junction bases: 5. CDR3 length equals 15 residues. CDR1 is SGHDT and CDR2 is YYEEEE in the germline V gene. DNA for the CDR3: TGTGCCAGCAGCCCCACGACAGGGGGCAATGAAAAACTGTTTTTT. As protein: CASSPTTGGNEKLFF.

The rearrangement joins TRBV4-1 to TRBJ1-2; the D gene is possibly TRBD1 (6 bases). The V gene's germline CDR1 is MGHRA and CDR2 YSYEKL. The CDR3 spans 13 residues. V was shortened by 4 bases and J by 2 bases, with 8 bases between the two germline ends. CDR3: CASSPTGNYGYTF. In DNA form, the CDR3 reads TGCGCCAGCAGCCCTACAGGGAACTATGGCTACACCTTC.

This rearrangement joins TRBV5-1 to TRBJ2-7; D tentatively reads TRBD1 or TRBD2 (5 bases each). CDR3 length equals 15 residues. CDR1 is SGHRS, CDR2 YFSETQ, per germline. The germline V and J ends were trimmed by 4 bases and 3 bases, with 17 bases remaining between them. Here the CDR3 reads CASSPGDGLFYEQYF. The CDR3 nucleotides read TGCGCCAGCAGCCCCGGGGACGGATTGTTCTACGAGCAGTACTTC.

This chain connects TRBV11-2 to TRBJ1-1, with 8 bases fitting TRBD1. Looked up from germline, CDR1 is SGHAT and CDR2 is FQNNGV. Trimming cost V 5 bases and J 0 bases; bases outside gene matches: 2. This CDR3 has 14 amino acids. For the CDR3, the DNA is TGTGCCAGCAGCCGACAGGGGCTGAACACTGAAGCTTTCTTT. Translated, it gives CASSRQGLNTEAFF.

The chain recombines TRBV28 with TRBJ2-2, with 9 bases aligning to TRBD1. Germline CDR1 and CDR2: MDHEN and SYDVKM. The CDR3 is 13 residues long. Unmatched junction bases numbered 4, after V lost 10 bases and J lost 4 bases. In DNA form, the CDR3 reads TGTGCCATACAGGGGGCGACCACCGGGGAGCTGTTTTTT. This translates into CAIQGATTGELFF. Variable domain in full (rest from reference TRBV28 and TRBJ2-2): DVKVTQSSRYLVKRTGEKVFLECVQDMDHENMFWYRQDPGLGLRLIYFSYDVKMKEKGDIPEGYSVSREKKERFSLILESASTNQTSMYLCAIQGATTGELFFGEGSRLTVL.

This clone was counted a few times. The chain has TRBV6-4 and TRBJ1-1, with D perhaps TRBD1 (5 bases). Germline CDR1 is MRHNA and CDR2 is SNTAGT. V was cut by 4 bases and J by 4 bases, with 10 bases left in between. The CDR3 covers 13 residues. In DNA form, the CDR3 reads TGTGCCAGCAGTGTAGGGGAGGGCACTGAAGCTTTCTTT. Its translation is CASSVGEGTEAFF.

This rearrangement joins TRBV3-1 (or the pseudogene TRBV3-2) to TRBJ1-2; a possible D gene is TRBD1 (5 bases). The CDR3 contains 15 residues. V was pared by 2 bases and J by 5 bases, with 15 bases between. Germline CDR1 and CDR2: LGHDT and YNNKEL (reference sequence). CDR3 loop: CASSQTYLGPYGYTF. The CDR3 DNA reads as TGTGCCAGCAGCCAAACGTATTTGGGGCCGTATGGCTACACCTTC.

This clone has only one observation. The sample contains more than one DNA sequence encoding this CDR3. The chain links TRBV4-1 to TRBJ2-7, with D maybe TRBD2 (5 bases). V lost 0 bases and J 12 bases, leaving 15 bases between the germline ends. The CDR3 has 13 residues. Per germline, CDR1 MGHRA and CDR2 YSYEKL. The CDR3 reads CASSQDPWRGLYF. CDR3 coding DNA: TGCGCCAGCAGCCAAGATCCTTGGCGAGGGTTGTACTTC.

The chain uses TRBV7-2 and TRBJ1-2, with D hard to call. CDR1 is SGHTA, CDR2 FQGNSA, per germline. V lost 5 bases to trimming and J lost 8 bases, with 18 bases between them. The CDR3 spans 14 residues. The CDR3 nucleotides read TGTGCCAGCAGCCCCTACTTAGGGAGTCGGGGCTACACCTTC. Translated: CASSPYLGSRGYTF. The full variable domain, with the rest looked up from reference TRBV7-2 and TRBJ1-2, is GAGVSQSPSNKVTEKGKDVELRCDPISGHTALYWYRQSLGQGLEFLIYFQGNSAPDKSGLPSDRFSAERTGGSVSTLTIQRTQQEDSAVYLCASSPYLGSRGYTFGSGTRLTVV.

This clone was picked up one time. The genes are TRBV7-3 and TRBJ2-3, with D possibly matching TRBD2 (6 bases). The V end lost 1 base, the J end lost 4 bases, and 12 bases lay between the germline ends. The CDR3 covers 15 residues. Germline values: CDR1 SGHTA, CDR2 FQGTGA. The chain's CDR3 is CASSLIAGRPDTQYF. The CDR3 bases are TGTGCCAGCAGCTTAATCGCGGGGAGGCCAGATACGCAGTATTTT.

The chain carries TRBV29-1 and TRBJ2-1; weak D call: TRBD2 (6 bases). Germline V gene sequence: CDR1 SQVTM, CDR2 ANQGSEA. The CDR3 covers 12 residues. V was clipped by 2 bases and J by 7 bases, with 9 bases between them. CDR3 in DNA: TGCAGCGTTGAACCTAGCGTGAATGAGCAGTTCTTC. Translation: CSVEPSVNEQFF.

This clone was observed a single time. The chain combines TRBV11-2 with TRBJ1-6; TRBD1 aligns across 8 bases. The CDR3 length is 15 residues. The V gene end was trimmed by 2 bases and the J gene end by 9 bases; junction bases not matched to a gene: 6. The V gene's germline CDR1 is SGHAT and CDR2 FQNNGV. DNA of the CDR3: TGTGCCAGCAGCTTATCCGACAGGGGATCTTCACCCCTCCACTTT. Protein product: CASSLSDRGSSPLHF.

This sequence joins TRBV19 and TRBJ2-2, with a possible D match to TRBD1 (5 bases). Trimming took 3 bases from V and 5 from J, leaving 10 bases between them. The V gene's germline CDR1 is LNHDA and CDR2 SQIVND (reference sequence). This CDR3 has 14 amino acids. CDR3 in DNA: TGTGCCAGTAGTATTCGGCAGGGAACCGGGGAGCTGTTTTTT. Protein sequence: CASSIRQGTGELFF.

The J gene is TRBJ2-1, the V gene TRBV2; tentatively, D is TRBD2 (6 bases). Trimming removed 6 bases at V and 10 bases at J, with 13 bases between. Germline CDR1 is SNHLY and CDR2 is FYNNEI. CDR3 length: 12 residues. In DNA, the CDR3 is TGTGCCAGCAGCGGGAGTTTTAGCGAGCAGTTCTTC. Protein sequence: CASSGSFSEQFF.

The V gene is TRBV28, the J gene TRBJ1-4; TRBD1 matches at 12 bases. The CDR3 has 15 amino acids. Germline CDR1 reads MDHEN; CDR2 reads SYDVKM. The V gene end was trimmed by 4 bases and the J gene end by 8 bases; junction bases not matched to a gene: 5. Here the CDR3 DNA reads TGTGCCAGCAGTTCCGCCGGGACAGGGGGCGAAAAACTGTTTTTT. It is translated as CASSSAGTGGEKLFF.

The chain recombines TRBV19 with TRBJ2-3; 10 bases align to TRBD2. Germline loops: CDR1 LNHDA, CDR2 SQIVND (reference sequence). This CDR3 has 16 amino acids. V lost 3 bases and J lost 1; bases outside the gene matches: 4. CDR3 nucleotide sequence: TGTGCCAGTAGTATCTTCCTAGCGGGGGGCACAGATACGCAGTATTTT. It yields the protein CASSIFLAGGTDTQYF.

The chain combines TRBV11-2 with TRBJ1-2; D is uncertain. From germline, CDR1 is SGHAT and CDR2 FQNNGV. The CDR3 runs to 12 residues. V lost 4 bases, J lost 3 bases, and 6 bases lay in between. The CDR3 loop reads CASSSLYYGYTF. For the CDR3, the DNA is TGTGCCAGCAGCTCCCTCTACTATGGCTACACCTTC.

The chain combines TRBV14 with TRBJ2-1, with 12 bases identical to TRBD2. V was clipped by 0 bases and J by 8 bases; unmatched bases: 11. The CDR3 is 18 residues long. CDR1 and CDR2 from the germline V gene are SGHDN and FVKESK. CDR3: CASSQESLLAGGRDEQFF. Written as DNA, the CDR3 is TGTGCCAGCAGCCAAGAATCACTCCTAGCGGGGGGGCGCGATGAGCAGTTCTTC. Supplemented by reference TRBV14 and TRBJ2-1, the full variable domain reads EAGVTQFPSHSVIEKGQTVTLRCDPISGHDNLYWYRRVMGKEIKFLLHFVKESKQDESGMPNNRFLAERTGGTYSTLKVQPAELEDSGVYFCASSQESLLAGGRDEQFFGPGTRLTVL.

The chain combines TRBV18 with TRBJ1-5; D gene ambiguous. CDR3 size: 13 residues. The germline CDR1 and CDR2 sequences are KGHSH and LQKENI. V gave up 3 bases and J gave up 7 bases, with 10 bases separating them. The CDR3 bases are TGTGCCAGCTCACCCGGCAGGACCCAGCCCCAGCATTTT. Translating it yields CASSPGRTQPQHF.

The CDR3 nucleotides are TGTGCCATCAGCCAGGGGAATTTGAACACTGAAGCTTTCTTT. It encodes CAISQGNLNTEAFF. The chain links TRBV10-3 to TRBJ1-1, with a weak D call TRBD1 (6 bases). This CDR3 comprises 14 residues. The germline gives CDR1 ENHRY, CDR2 SYGVKD. The V gene lost 6 bases and the J gene lost 0 bases, with 11 bases spanning the gap.

The chain joins TRBV2 to TRBJ1-2; D call uncertain. CDR1 and CDR2 (germline): SNHLY, FYNNEI. This CDR3 contains 15 residues. Trimming took off 7 bases at V and 2 bases at J, with 17 bases between the two ends. Here the CDR3 DNA reads TGTGCCAGCACCGATCGGGGTTTTGTAAACTATGGCTACACCTTC. Translated: CASTDRGFVNYGYTF. The full variable domain, completed using reference TRBV2 and TRBJ1-2, is EPEVTQTPSHQVTQMGQEVILRCVPISNHLYFYWYRQILGQKVEFLVSFYNNEISEKSEIFDDQFSVERPDGSNFTLKIRSTKLEDSAMYFCASTDRGFVNYGYTFGSGTRLTVV.

The rearrangement links TRBV3-1 (or the pseudogene TRBV3-2) to TRBJ1-4; 9 bases are shared with TRBD1. With V trimmed by 1 base and J by 7 bases, 4 bases remained unmatched. The CDR3 is made up of 15 amino acids. Germline-derived CDR1 and CDR2 are LGHDT and YNNKEL (reference sequence). CDR3 sequence: CASSQVSDRGEKLFF. CDR3 nucleotide sequence: TGTGCCAGCAGCCAAGTTTCGGACAGGGGTGAAAAACTGTTTTTT.

Written as DNA, the CDR3 is TGTGCCAGCAGCTTAGGGTCCCCTCCCGAGACCCAGTACTTC. Its protein product is CASSLGSPPETQYF. The chain employs TRBV7-2 and TRBJ2-5; no clear D. CDR1 is SGHTA, CDR2 FQGNSA, per germline. Trimming removed 1 base from V and 5 bases from J, with 11 bases in between. The CDR3 has 14 residues. The complete variable domain, with remaining parts taken from reference TRBV7-2 and TRBJ2-5, reads GAGVSQSPSNKVTEKGKDVELRCDPISGHTALYWYRQSLGQGLEFLIYFQGNSAPDKSGLPSDRFSAERTGGSVSTLTIQRTQQEDSAVYLCASSLGSPPETQYFGPGTRLLVL.

This chain joins TRBV5-1 and TRBJ2-1; 10 nucleotides match TRBD2. CDR3 length: 16 amino acids. The V gene end was trimmed by 4 bases and the J gene end by 0 bases; junction bases not matched to a gene: 4. Germline V gives CDR1 SGHRS, CDR2 YFSETQ. CDR3 sequence (DNA): TGCGCCAGCAGCGGGGGACTAGCGCTCTCCTACAATGAGCAGTTCTTC. Residues: CASSGGLALSYNEQFF.